Included here is one T cell receptor beta chain sequence, with context. Its antigen is undetermined. Naive CD8 cells lacked CD45RO, underwent positive selection for CCR7 and left out terminally differentiated effector memory CD45RA+ cells. TCRdb's table, derived via immunoSEQ multiplex PCR, lists solely in-frame clones and lacks some. The repertoire holds around 2.1 million clones, 93% seen once, with 1.5% to 2% in the top ten. This sample was included in a study of shared clonotypes between healthy human individuals. The overall study: Used for every donor were three CD4 naive, three CD4 memory, two CD8 naive and one CD8 memory plate.

The CDR3 is 16 residues long. Germline assignment: CDR1 LGHNA and CDR2 YSLEER. Trimming removed 5 bases at V and 0 bases at J, with 14 bases between. General study findings and limits: Blood alone was sampled, and tissue repertoires likely differ. Shared clonotypes across all four donors exceeded non-shared ones in generation probability. Shared across a few donors were 4% to 6% of the naive CD4 clonotypes.

The material sequenced was naive CD8+ T cells from PBMCs. The receptor comes from a man aged 18-30 years in good health. Some clones in this sample may be carry-over from other donors' samples. The V call is TRBV4-3, the J call TRBJ2-1, with a tentative D call TRBD2 (5 bases). The CDR3 bases are TGCGCCAGCAGCTCGGTGGCTAGCAACTCCTACAATGAGCAGTTCTTC. It specifies CASSSVASNSYNEQFF.